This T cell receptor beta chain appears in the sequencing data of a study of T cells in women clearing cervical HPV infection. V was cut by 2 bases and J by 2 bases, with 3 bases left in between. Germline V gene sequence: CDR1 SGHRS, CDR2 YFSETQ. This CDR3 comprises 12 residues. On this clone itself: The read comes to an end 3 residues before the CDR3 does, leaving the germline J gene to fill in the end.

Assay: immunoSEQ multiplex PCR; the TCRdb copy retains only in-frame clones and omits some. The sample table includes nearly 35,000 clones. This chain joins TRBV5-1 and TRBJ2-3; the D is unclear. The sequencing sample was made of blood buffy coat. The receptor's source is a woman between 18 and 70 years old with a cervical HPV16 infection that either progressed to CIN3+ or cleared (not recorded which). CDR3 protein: CASSFITDTQYF. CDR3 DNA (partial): TGCGCCAGCAGCTTTATCACAGATACG.